This T cell receptor (beta chain) was obtained from a study of cytomegalovirus exposure and HLA in healthy donors. Study-level points and caveats: The authors listed 164 TCR beta chains as cytomegalovirus-associated.

PCR used 60 Vbeta primers and 13 Jbeta primers. Clones were sequenced by immunoSEQ multiplex PCR, and TCRdb holds only the in-frame ones, with some missing. The table has 150,000 to 200,000 clones, about 75% seen once. Points on this clone: Its antigen is unidentified.

Per the germline V gene, CDR1 is MNHNY and CDR2 is SVGAGI (reference sequence). The CDR3 is 14 residues long. The V end lost 11 bases, the J end lost 1 base, and 18 bases lay between the germline ends. Material: PBMCs. The sequence was collected from a woman aged 40 to 50 in good health and CMV-seropositive. The chain is built from TRBV6-6 and TRBJ2-7, with a tentative D call TRBD1 (7 bases). CDR3 DNA: TGTGCCGTTGGGCGGGACAGCGCATCCTACGAGCAGTACTTC. Encoded protein: CAVGRDSASYEQYF.